Detailed here is one TCR beta chain. The data belong to a study of CDR3 diversity in severe acne. Via MiXCR, TCRdb re-called the PCR reads, giving one row per CDR3 protein. The repertoire holds roughly 100,000 distinct CDR3 sequences, roughly 51% seen once, with around 12% in the top ten. CDR1 is DFQATT, CDR2 SNEGSKA, per germline (reference sequence). This CDR3 is 14 amino acids long. Sample: blood. This chain joins TRBV20-1 and TRBJ1-6; 11 nucleotides match TRBD1. The source of this sequence is a male donor with acne. The CDR3 sequence: CSARGQGAGSPLHF. The CDR3 DNA sequence: TGCAGCGCCCGAGGACAGGGGGCAGGATCACCCCTCCACTTT.